A selection of T cell receptor beta chains follows, all from one sample in a study of T cells and copy number aberrations in small-cell lung cancer. Assay: immunoSEQ multiplex PCR; the TCRdb copy retains only in-frame clones and omits some. Of 8,500 to 10,000 clones listed, about 80% were seen once; the top ten hold around a third. Input material: normal tissue next to the tumor. These receptors came from a man in his fifties or sixties with small cell lung cancer. Each CDR3 is given with its conserved first and last residue. Fields, in order: V gene, J gene, D gene, clone size, CDR3 DNA, CDR3 protein. D genes are given only for firm matches. A clone size is listed for some rows: how often the clone was seen (once, few, many), or a class if it is expanded.

>TRBV28|TRBJ2-3|TRBD2|.
TGTGCCAGCGCCGGGACTAGCGGGAGACCAGGCACAGATACGCAGTATTTT
CASAGTSGRPGTDTQYF
>TRBV7-9|TRBJ2-6|TRBD1|.
TGTGCCAGCAGCTCCCGACAGGGGGCTGGGGCCAACGTCCTGACTTTC
CASSSRQGAGANVLTF
>TRBV5-4|TRBJ2-1|.|.
TGTGCCAGCAGCTTTGGTTGGAGCTCCTACAATGAGCAGTTCTTC
CASSFGWSSYNEQFF
>TRBV6-1|TRBJ1-4|.|.
TGTGCCAGCAGTGAAGGGGAAAACGATAAACTGTTTTTT
CASSEGENDKLFF
>TRBV4-2|TRBJ2-7|.|few
TGTGCCAGCAGCCAAGTCGTCGACTCCTACGAGCAGTACTTC
CASSQVVDSYEQYF
>TRBV29-1|TRBJ1-5|TRBD1|.
TGCAGCGTAAAGACAGGGGGAGTAGATCAGCCCCAGCATTTT
CSVKTGGVDQPQHF
>TRBV23-1|TRBJ2-7|.|.
TGCGCCAGCAGTCAATTTTCGCACCGGCTAATTCTTGACGAGCAGTACTTC
CASSQFSHRLILDEQYF
>TRBV29-1|TRBJ2-3|.|.
TGCAGCGTTGTAGGTGTCGGTGGACTACCTTCTAGCACAGATACGCAGTATTTT
CSVVGVGGLPSSTDTQYF
>TRBV18|TRBJ2-2|.|.
TGTGCCAGCTCACCGGGGATATCCGGGGAGCTGTTTTTT
CASSPGISGELFF
>TRBV5-6|TRBJ1-5|.|.
TGTGCCAGCAGCCGTCAGGGAGGCAGGGTTGGCAATCAGCCCCAGCATTTT
CASSRQGGRVGNQPQHF
>TRBV18|TRBJ1-4|.|.
TGTGCCAGCTCTCCCGGGACTGTAACTAATGAAAAACTGTTTTTT
CASSPGTVTNEKLFF
>TRBV5-1|TRBJ2-5|.|.
TGTGCCAGCAGCTTGTCCTCGAAAGGAGAGACCCAGTACTTC
CASSLSSKGETQYF
>TRBV30|TRBJ1-2|.|.
TGTGCCTGGAGTTGGAACTATGGCTACACCTTC
CAWSWNYGYTF
>TRBV9|TRBJ1-1|.|.
TGTGCCAGCAGCGTAGCTCCAGGGCGGATGAACACTGAAGCTTTCTTT
CASSVAPGRMNTEAFF
>TRBV19|TRBJ2-3|.|.
TGTGCCAGTAGTATCTTCTCAGATACGCAGTATTTT
CASSIFSDTQYF
>TRBV7-2|TRBJ2-7|TRBD2|once
TGTGCCAGCAGCGATAGCGGGGGGGCCTACGAGCAGTACTTC
CASSDSGGAYEQYF
>TRBV11-2|TRBJ2-3|.|.
TGTGCCAGCAGCCTGCTGTTGTCGGCCGAAAGGGATACGCAGTATTTT
CASSLLLSAERDTQYF
>TRBV7-8|TRBJ2-5|TRBD2|.
TGTGCCAGCAGCAGCGGACTAGCGGGAGTAGGGTGGGAGACCCAGTACTTC
CASSSGLAGVGWETQYF
>TRBV18|TRBJ2-2|TRBD2|.
TGTGCCAGCTCACCACCGCGGCGGGAGACCGGGGAGCTGTTTTTT
CASSPPRRETGELFF
>TRBV30|TRBJ2-5|TRBD2|once
TGTGCCTGGAGCCAGCGGGAGAGGGAGACCCAGTACTTC
CAWSQRERETQYF
>TRBV7-2|TRBJ2-2|.|.
TGTGCCAGCAGCTTAGGGTGGAACACCGGGGAGCTGTTTTTT
CASSLGWNTGELFF
>TRBV6-5|TRBJ2-4|TRBD1|.
TGTGCCAGCAGGCCCGGGACAGGGTCCAAAAACATTCAGTACTTC
CASRPGTGSKNIQYF
>TRBV5-1|TRBJ2-1|.|few
TGCGCCAGCTTTGAGGGAAACTCCTACAATGAGCAGTTCTTC
CASFEGNSYNEQFF
>TRBV29-1|TRBJ2-1|TRBD2|.
TGCAGCGTTGACGTAGCGGGCACCTACAATGAGCAGTTCTTC
CSVDVAGTYNEQFF
>TRBV5-6|TRBJ2-3|TRBD2|once
TGTGCCAGCAGCTCTGGACTAGCGGGAGGGGGGTATGTCACAGATACGCAGTATTTT
CASSSGLAGGGYVTDTQYF
>TRBV20-1|TRBJ1-5|.|few
TGCAGTGCTAGCCAAAATCAGCCCCAGCATTTT
CSASQNQPQHF
>TRBV5-4|TRBJ2-7|TRBD1|.
TGTGCCAGCAGCCGACCGGGACAGGGGGAGTACGAGCAGTACTTC
CASSRPGQGEYEQYF
>TRBV6-6|TRBJ2-5|.|.
TGTGCCAGCCGCCCCGGTCAAGAGACCCAGTACTTC
CASRPGQETQYF
>TRBV2|TRBJ2-7|TRBD2|.
TGTGCCAGCAGGGAGGGACTAGCGGGATACGAGCAGTACTTC
CASREGLAGYEQYF
>TRBV19|TRBJ1-1|.|few
TGTGCCAGTAGTACCTCCGGGGGTTGGGGCACTGAAGCTTTCTTT
CASSTSGGWGTEAFF
>TRBV28|TRBJ1-5|TRBD1|.
TGTGCCAGCAGTTCAGGACAGGCGGTTAGCAATCAGCCCCAGCATTTT
CASSSGQAVSNQPQHF
>TRBV4-1|TRBJ1-5|TRBD1|.
TGCGCCAGCAGCCAAGGAGGGGGGGACAGGGGACGCCGAGAGCCCCAGCATTTT
CASSQGGGDRGRREPQHF
>TRBV21-1|TRBJ2-5|.|.
TGTGCCAGCAGATACCGGGACCCCTGGGAGACCCAGTACTTC
CASRYRDPWETQYF
>TRBV2|TRBJ1-4|.|once
TGTGCCAACACCGATGGGAGGGGCGGTGAAAAACTGTTTTTT
CANTDGRGGEKLFF
>TRBV2|TRBJ1-1|.|.
TGTGCCAGCAGTGAAGCGGGTATCGAGACTGAAGCTTTCTTT
CASSEAGIETEAFF
>TRBV5-5|TRBJ1-4|TRBD1|.
TGTGCCAGCAGCTTGGTGCCCGACAGGGGTAATGAAAAACTGTTTTTT
CASSLVPDRGNEKLFF
>TRBV7-3|TRBJ2-1|.|.
TGTGCCAACCAGACGCGCTTTTGGGTCCCTACCAGCAATGAGCAGTTCTTC
CANQTRFWVPTSNEQFF
>TRBV25-1|TRBJ2-4|.|.
TGTGCCAGCAGTGAATCCCAGCCTCTCGGGGACATTCAGTACTTC
CASSESQPLGDIQYF
>TRBV28|TRBJ1-4|TRBD1|.
TGTGCCAGCAGTTACAGCCCCCCAGGGGGTTGGCATGAAAAACTGTTTTTT
CASSYSPPGGWHEKLFF